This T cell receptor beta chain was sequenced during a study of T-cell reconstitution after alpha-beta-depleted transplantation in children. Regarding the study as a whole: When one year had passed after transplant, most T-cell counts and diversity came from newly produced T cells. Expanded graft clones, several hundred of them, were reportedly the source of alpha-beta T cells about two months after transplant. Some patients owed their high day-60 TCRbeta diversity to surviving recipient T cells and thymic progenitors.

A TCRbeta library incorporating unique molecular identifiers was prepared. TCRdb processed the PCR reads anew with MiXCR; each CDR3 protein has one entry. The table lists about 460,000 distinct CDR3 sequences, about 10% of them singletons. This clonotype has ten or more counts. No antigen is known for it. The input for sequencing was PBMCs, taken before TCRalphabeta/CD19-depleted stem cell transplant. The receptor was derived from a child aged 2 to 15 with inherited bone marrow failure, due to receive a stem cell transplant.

The CDR3 sequence: CSALDFVDNEQFF. CDR3 coding DNA: TGCAGCGCCTTGGACTTCGTTGACAATGAGCAGTTCTTC. The chain couples TRBV29-1 to TRBJ2-1, with D perhaps TRBD2 (5 bases). The CDR3 is made up of 13 amino acids. V was pared by 7 bases and J by 5 bases, with 15 bases between. Germline V CDR1 and CDR2: SQVTM, ANQGSEA.